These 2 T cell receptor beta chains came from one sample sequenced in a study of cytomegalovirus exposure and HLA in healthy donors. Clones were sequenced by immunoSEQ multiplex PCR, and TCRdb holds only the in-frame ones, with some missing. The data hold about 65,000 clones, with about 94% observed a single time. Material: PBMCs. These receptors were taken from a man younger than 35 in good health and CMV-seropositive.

The CDR3 DNA is TGTGCCAGCAGTGGAGAGAACAGCTACAATGAGCAGTTCTTC. It specifies CASSGENSYNEQFF. The chain has TRBV25-1 and TRBJ2-1, with D hard to call. The V end was cut by 4 bases, the J end by 3 bases, with 10 bases between. The CDR3 covers 14 residues. CDR1 and CDR2 (germline): MGHDK, SYGVNS. Drawing the rest from reference TRBV25-1 and TRBJ2-1, the complete variable domain is EADIYQTPRYLVIGTGKKITLECSQTMGHDKMYWYQQDPGMELHLIHYSYGVNSTEKGDLSSESTVSRIRTEHFPLTLESARPSHTSQYLCASSGENSYNEQFFGPGTRLTVL.

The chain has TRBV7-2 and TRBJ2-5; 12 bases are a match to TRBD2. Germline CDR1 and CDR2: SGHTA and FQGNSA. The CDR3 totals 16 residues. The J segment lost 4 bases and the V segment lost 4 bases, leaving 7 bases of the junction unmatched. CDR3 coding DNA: TGTGCCAGCAGCTCATCTAGCGGGGGGGAGGGAGAGACCCAGTACTTC. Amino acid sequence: CASSSSSGGEGETQYF.